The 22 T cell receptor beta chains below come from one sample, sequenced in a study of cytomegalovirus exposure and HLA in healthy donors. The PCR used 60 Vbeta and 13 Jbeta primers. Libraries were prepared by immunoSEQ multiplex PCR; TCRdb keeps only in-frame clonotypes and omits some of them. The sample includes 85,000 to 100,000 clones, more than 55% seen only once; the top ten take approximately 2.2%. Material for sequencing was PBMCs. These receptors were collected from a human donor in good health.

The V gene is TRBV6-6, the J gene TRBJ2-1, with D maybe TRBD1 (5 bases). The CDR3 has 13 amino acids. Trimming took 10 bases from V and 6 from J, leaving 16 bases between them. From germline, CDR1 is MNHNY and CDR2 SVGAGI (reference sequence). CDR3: CATNGAGGNEQFF. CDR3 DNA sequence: TGTGCCACCAATGGGGCAGGTGGCAATGAGCAGTTCTTC.

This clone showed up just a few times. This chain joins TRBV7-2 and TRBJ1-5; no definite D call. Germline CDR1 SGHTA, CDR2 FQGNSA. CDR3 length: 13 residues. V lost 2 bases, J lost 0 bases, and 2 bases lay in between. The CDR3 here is CASSLHSNQPQHF. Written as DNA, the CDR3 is TGTGCCAGCAGCTTACATAGCAATCAGCCCCAGCATTTT.

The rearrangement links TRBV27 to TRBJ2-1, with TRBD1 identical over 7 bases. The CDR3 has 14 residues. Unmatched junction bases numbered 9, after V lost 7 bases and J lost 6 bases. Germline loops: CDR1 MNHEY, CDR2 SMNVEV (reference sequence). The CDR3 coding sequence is TGTGCCAGCAACCGACAGGGTGGAGGCAATGAGCAGTTCTTC. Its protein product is CASNRQGGGNEQFF.

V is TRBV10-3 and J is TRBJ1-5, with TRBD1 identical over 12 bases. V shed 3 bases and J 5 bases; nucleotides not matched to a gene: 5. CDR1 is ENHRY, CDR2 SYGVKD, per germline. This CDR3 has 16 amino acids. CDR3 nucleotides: TGTGCCATCAGTGAAGGGACAGGGGGCGCACATCAGCCCCAGCATTTT. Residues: CAISEGTGGAHQPQHF.

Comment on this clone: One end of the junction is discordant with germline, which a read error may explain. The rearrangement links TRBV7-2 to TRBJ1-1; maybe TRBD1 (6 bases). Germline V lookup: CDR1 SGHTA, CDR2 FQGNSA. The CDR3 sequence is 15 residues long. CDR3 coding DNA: TGTGCCAGCAGCCCGCGGGGGCAGATTTACACCGAAGCTTTCTTT. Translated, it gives CASSPRGQIYTEAFF.

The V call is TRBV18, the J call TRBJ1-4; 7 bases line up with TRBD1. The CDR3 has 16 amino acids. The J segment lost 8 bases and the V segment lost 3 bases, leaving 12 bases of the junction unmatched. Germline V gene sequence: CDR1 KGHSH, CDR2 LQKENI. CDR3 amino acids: CASSPKGAPRPEKLFF. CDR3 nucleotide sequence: TGTGCCAGCTCACCGAAGGGGGCCCCACGCCCAGAAAAACTGTTTTTT.

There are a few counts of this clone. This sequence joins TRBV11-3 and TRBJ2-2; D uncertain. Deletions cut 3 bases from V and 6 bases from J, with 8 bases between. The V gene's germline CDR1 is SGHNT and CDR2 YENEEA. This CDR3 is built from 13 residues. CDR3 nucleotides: TGTGCCAGCAGCTTTCCCCCGGCCGGGGAGCTGTTTTTT. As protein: CASSFPPAGELFF.

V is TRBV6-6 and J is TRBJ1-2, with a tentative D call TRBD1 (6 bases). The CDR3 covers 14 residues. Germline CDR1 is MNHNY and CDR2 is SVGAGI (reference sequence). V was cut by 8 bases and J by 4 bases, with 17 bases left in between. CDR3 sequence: CASSGGLGAYGYTF. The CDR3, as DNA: TGTGCCAGCTCCGGGGGGTTGGGGGCCTATGGCTACACCTTC.

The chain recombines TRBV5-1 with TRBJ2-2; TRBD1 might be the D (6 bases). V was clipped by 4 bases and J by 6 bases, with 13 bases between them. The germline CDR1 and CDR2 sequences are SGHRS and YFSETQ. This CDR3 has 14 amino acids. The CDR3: CASSLGYRAGELFF. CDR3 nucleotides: TGCGCCAGCAGCCTGGGATACAGGGCCGGGGAGCTGTTTTTT.

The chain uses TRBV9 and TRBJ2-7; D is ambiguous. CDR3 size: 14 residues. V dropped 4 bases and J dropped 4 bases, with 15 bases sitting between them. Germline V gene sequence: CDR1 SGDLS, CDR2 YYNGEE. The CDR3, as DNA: TGTGCCAGCAGCCCCCGCGGTGGTGGGTACGAGCAGTACTTC. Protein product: CASSPRGGGYEQYF.

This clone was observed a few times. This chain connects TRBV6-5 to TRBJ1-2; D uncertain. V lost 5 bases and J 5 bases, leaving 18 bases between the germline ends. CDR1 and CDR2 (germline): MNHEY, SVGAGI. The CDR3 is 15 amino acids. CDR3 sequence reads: CASSPWLALWYGYTF. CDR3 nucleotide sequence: TGTGCCAGCAGTCCCTGGTTAGCCTTATGGTATGGCTACACCTTC.

The CDR3 nucleotides read TGCGCCAGCAGAACAGGGGACATTCAGTACTTC. Translating it yields CASRTGDIQYF. The chain employs TRBV5-1 and TRBJ2-4, with 7 bases fitting TRBD1. The ends lost 5 bases at V and 8 bases at J; junction bases unmatched: 1. Germline lookup yields CDR1 SGHRS and CDR2 YFSETQ. This CDR3 is 11 amino acids long.

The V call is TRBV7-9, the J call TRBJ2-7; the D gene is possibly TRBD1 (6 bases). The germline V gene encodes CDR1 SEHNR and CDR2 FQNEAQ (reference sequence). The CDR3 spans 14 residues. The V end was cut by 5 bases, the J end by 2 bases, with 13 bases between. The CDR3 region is CASSLRDKAYEQYF. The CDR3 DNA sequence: TGTGCCAGCAGCCTCCGGGACAAAGCCTACGAGCAGTACTTC.

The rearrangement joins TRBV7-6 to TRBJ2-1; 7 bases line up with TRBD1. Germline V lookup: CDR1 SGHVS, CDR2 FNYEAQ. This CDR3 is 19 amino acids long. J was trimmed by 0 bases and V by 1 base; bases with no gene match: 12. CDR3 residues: CASSLGAARGLSSYNEQFF. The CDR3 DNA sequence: TGTGCCAGCAGCTTAGGGGCGGCTAGGGGGCTTAGCTCCTACAATGAGCAGTTCTTC.

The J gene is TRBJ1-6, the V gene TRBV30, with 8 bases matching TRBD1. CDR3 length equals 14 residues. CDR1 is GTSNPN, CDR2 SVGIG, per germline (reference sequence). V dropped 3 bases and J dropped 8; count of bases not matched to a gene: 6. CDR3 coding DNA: TGTGCCTGGAGCGTAGACAGGGGCTATTCACCCCTCCACTTT. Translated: CAWSVDRGYSPLHF.

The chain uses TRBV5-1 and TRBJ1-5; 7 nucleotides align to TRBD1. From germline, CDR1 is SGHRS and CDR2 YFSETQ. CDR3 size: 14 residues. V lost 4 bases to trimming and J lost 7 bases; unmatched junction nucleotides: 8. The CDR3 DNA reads TGCGCCAGCAGCGAAGGGACAGACGCCCAGCCCCAGCATTTT. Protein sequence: CASSEGTDAQPQHF.

CDR3 loop: CASSSKDRGLRGERAFF. The CDR3 coding sequence is TGTGCCAGCAGCTCAAAGGACAGGGGGCTTCGGGGGGAGCGAGCTTTCTTT. The chain carries TRBV5-4 and TRBJ1-1; TRBD1 matches 11 bases. The germline CDR1 and CDR2 sequences are SGHNT and YYREEE (reference sequence). V was clipped by 3 bases and J by 10 bases; unmatched bases: 17. The CDR3 is made up of 17 amino acids.

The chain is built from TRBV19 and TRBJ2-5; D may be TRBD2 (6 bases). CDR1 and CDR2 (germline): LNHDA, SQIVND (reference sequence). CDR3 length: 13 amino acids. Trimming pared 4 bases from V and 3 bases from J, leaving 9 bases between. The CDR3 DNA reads TGTGCCAGTAGTACCGGGGGAGAAGAGACCCAGTACTTC. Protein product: CASSTGGEETQYF.

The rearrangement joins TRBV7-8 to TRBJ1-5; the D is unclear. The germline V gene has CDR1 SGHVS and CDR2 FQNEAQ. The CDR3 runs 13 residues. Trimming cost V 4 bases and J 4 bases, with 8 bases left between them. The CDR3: CASSSVFNQPQHF. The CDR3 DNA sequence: TGTGCCAGCAGCTCCGTCTTTAATCAGCCCCAGCATTTT.

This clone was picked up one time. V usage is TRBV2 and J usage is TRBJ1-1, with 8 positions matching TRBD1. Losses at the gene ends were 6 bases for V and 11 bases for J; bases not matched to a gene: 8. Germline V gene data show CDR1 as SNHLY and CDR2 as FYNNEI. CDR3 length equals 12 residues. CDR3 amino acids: CASSGTTGGAFF. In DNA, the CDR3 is TGTGCCAGCAGCGGGACCACAGGGGGGGCTTTCTTT.

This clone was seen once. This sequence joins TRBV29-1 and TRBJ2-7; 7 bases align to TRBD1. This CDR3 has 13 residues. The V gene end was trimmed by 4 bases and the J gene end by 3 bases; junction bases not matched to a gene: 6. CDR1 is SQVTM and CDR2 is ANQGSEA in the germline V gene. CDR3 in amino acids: CSVGQGDSYEQYF. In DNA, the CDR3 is TGCAGCGTTGGGCAGGGGGACAGCTACGAGCAGTACTTC.

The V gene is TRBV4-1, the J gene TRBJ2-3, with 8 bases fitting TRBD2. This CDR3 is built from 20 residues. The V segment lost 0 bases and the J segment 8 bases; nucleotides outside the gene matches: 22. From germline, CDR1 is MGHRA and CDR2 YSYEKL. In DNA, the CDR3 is TGCGCCAGCAGCCAAGATTCTTTCGGCGGGGGGTCGACTTTGGTAGTTACGCAGTATTTT. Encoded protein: CASSQDSFGGGSTLVVTQYF.